This T cell receptor beta chain was identified in a study of shared clonotypes between healthy human individuals. Study observations and caveats: Sharing across four donors was highest in naive CD4 (roughly 5%) and lowest in memory CD8 (roughly 0.4%). Donors were few, which limited the genetic and exposure-history diversity represented.

With regard to this clone: What it recognizes is unknown.

The CDR3 spans 15 residues. V lost 5 bases, J lost 0 bases, and 13 bases lay in between. Per germline, CDR1 SGHAT and CDR2 FQNNGV. Method: immunoSEQ multiplex PCR; TCRdb's copy keeps in-frame clones and lacks some. The table lists roughly 2.2 million clones, roughly 92% of them singletons, with more than 0.35% in the top ten. This clonotype originated in a man aged 18 to 29 in good health. Some clones in this sample may be carry-over from other donors' samples. The V gene is TRBV11-2, the J gene TRBJ1-1, with a weak D call TRBD1 (6 bases). Material for sequencing was naive CD4+ T cells from PBMCs. Subset described: CD45RA+ positively selected. CDR3 DNA: TGTGCCAGCAGCAAACACAGGGATCTGAACACTGAAGCTTTCTTT. This encodes CASSKHRDLNTEAFF.